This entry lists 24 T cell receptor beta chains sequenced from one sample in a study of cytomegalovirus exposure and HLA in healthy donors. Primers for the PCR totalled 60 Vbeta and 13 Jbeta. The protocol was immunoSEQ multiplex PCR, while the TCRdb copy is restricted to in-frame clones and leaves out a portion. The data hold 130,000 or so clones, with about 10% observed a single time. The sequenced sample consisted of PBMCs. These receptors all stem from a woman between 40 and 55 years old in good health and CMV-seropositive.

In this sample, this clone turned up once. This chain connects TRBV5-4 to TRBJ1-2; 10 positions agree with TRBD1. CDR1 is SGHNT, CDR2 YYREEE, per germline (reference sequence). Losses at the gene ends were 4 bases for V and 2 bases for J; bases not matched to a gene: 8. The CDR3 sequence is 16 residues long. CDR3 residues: CASSLPTGGLNYGYTF. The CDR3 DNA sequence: TGTGCCAGCAGCCTTCCGACAGGGGGCCTGAACTATGGCTACACCTTC. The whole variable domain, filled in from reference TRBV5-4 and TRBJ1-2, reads ETGVTQSPTHLIKTRGQQVTLRCSSQSGHNTVSWYQQALGQGPQFIFQYYREEENGRGNFPPRFSGLQFPNYSSELNVNALELDDSALYLCASSLPTGGLNYGYTFGSGTRLTVV.

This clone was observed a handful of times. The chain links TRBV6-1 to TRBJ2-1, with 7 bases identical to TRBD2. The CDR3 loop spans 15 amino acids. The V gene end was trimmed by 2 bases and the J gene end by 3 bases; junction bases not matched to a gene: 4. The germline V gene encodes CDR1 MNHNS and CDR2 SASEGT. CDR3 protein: CASSERTRDYNEQFF. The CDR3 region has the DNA TGTGCCAGCAGTGAAAGGACTAGGGACTACAATGAGCAGTTCTTC.

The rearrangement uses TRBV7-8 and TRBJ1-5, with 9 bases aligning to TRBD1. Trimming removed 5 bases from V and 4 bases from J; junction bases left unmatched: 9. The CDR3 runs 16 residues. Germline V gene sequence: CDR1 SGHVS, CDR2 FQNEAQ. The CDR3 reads CASSADRGILNQPQHF. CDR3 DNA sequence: TGTGCCAGCAGCGCAGACAGGGGGATCTTGAATCAGCCCCAGCATTTT.

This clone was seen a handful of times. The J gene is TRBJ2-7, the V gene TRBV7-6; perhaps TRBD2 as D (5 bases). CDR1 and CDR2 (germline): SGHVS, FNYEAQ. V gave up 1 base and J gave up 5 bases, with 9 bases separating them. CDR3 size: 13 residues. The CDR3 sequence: CASSLGGWNEQYF. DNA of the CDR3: TGTGCCAGCAGCTTAGGCGGGTGGAACGAGCAGTACTTC.

The CDR3 sequence is CASSLTPVLYGYTF. The CDR3 DNA follows: TGTGCCAGCAGCCTTACTCCCGTCCTCTATGGCTACACCTTC. The chain recombines TRBV2 with TRBJ1-2; D is uncertain. The germline V gene has CDR1 SNHLY and CDR2 FYNNEI. The CDR3 spans 14 residues. V shed 6 bases and J shed 4 bases, with 15 bases lying between them.

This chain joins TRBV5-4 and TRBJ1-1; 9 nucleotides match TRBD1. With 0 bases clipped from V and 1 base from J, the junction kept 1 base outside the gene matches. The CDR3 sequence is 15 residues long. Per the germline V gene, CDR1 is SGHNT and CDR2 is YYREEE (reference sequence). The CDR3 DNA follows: TGTGCCAGCAGCTTGGGGGACAGGGCGAACACTGAAGCTTTCTTT. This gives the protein CASSLGDRANTEAFF.

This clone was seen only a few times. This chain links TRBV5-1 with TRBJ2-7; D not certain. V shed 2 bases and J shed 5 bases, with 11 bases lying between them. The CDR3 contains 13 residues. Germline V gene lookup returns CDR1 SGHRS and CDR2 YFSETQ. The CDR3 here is CASSFNGYDEQYF. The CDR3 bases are TGCGCCAGCAGCTTCAACGGGTACGACGAGCAGTACTTC.

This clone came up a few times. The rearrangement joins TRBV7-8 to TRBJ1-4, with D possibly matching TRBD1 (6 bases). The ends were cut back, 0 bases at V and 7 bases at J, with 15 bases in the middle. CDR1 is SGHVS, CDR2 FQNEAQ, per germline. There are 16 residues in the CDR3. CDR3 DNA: TGTGCCAGCAGCTTAGCGAGCGGGGGCAAGAGTGAAAAACTGTTTTTT. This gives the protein CASSLASGGKSEKLFF.

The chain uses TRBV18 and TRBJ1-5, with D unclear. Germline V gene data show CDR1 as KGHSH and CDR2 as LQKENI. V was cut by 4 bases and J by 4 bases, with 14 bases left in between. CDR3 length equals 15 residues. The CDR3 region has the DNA TGTGCCAGCTCACAGCAAGGAGCCTCAAATCAGCCCCAGCATTTT. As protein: CASSQQGASNQPQHF.

For the CDR3, the DNA is TGTGCCAGCTCACCAGGACAGGGTGACAATCAGCCCCAGCATTTT. Its translation: CASSPGQGDNQPQHF. This chain uses TRBV18 with TRBJ1-5; 8 bases match TRBD1. The CDR3 consists of 15 residues. Germline CDR1 KGHSH, CDR2 LQKENI. The V segment lost 2 bases and the J segment 3 bases; nucleotides outside the gene matches: 3.

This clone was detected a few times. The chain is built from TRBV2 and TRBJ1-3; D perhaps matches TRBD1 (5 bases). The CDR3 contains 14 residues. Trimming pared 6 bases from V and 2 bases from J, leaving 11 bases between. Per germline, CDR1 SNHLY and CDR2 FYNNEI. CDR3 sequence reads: CASSVQVTGNTIYF. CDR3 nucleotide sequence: TGTGCCAGCAGCGTACAGGTGACTGGAAACACCATATATTTT.

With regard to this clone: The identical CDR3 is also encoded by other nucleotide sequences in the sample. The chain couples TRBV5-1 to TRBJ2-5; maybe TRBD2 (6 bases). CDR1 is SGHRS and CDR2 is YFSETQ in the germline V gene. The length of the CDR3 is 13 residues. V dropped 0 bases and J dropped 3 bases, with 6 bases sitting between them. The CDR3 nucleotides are TGCGCCAGCAGCTTGGGGGGGGAAGAGACCCAGTACTTC. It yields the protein CASSLGGEETQYF. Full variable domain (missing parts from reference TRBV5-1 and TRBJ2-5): KAGVTQTPRYLIKTRGQQVTLSCSPISGHRSVSWYQQTPGQGLQFLFEYFSETQRNKGNFPGRFSGRQFSNSRSEMNVSTLELGDSALYLCASSLGGEETQYFGPGTRLLVL.

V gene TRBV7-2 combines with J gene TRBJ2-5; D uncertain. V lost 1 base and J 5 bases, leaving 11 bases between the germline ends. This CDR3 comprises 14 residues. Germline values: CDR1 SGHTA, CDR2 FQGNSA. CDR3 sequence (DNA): TGTGCCAGCAGCTTAGTGTTGGTCCGGGAGACCCAGTACTTC. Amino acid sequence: CASSLVLVRETQYF. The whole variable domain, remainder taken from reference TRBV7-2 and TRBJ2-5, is GAGVSQSPSNKVTEKGKDVELRCDPISGHTALYWYRQSLGQGLEFLIYFQGNSAPDKSGLPSDRFSAERTGGSVSTLTIQRTQQEDSAVYLCASSLVLVRETQYFGPGTRLLVL.

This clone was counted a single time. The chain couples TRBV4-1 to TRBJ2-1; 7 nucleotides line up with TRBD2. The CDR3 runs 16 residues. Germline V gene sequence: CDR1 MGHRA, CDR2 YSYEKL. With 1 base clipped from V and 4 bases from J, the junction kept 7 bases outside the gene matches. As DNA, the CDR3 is TGCGCCAGCAGCCAAGCGAGAAGCGGGGCTTACAATGAGCAGTTCTTC. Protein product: CASSQARSGAYNEQFF.

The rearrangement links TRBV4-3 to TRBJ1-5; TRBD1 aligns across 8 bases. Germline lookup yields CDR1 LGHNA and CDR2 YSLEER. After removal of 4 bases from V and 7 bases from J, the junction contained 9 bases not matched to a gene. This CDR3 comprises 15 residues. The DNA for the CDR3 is TGCGCCAGCAGCCCGGACAGGGCCGAGTGGCAGCCCCAGCATTTT. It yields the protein CASSPDRAEWQPQHF.

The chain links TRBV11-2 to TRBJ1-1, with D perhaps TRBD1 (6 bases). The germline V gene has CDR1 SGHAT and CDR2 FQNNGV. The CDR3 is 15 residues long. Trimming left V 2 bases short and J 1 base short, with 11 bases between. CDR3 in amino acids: CASSLSGVSNTEAFF. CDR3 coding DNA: TGTGCCAGCAGCTTATCAGGGGTCTCGAACACTGAAGCTTTCTTT.

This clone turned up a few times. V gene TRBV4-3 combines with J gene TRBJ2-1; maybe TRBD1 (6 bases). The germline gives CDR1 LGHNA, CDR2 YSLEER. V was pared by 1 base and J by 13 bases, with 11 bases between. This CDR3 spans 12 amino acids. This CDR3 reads CASSQGGRNQFF. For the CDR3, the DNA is TGCGCCAGCAGCCAAGGGGGGCGGAACCAGTTCTTC.

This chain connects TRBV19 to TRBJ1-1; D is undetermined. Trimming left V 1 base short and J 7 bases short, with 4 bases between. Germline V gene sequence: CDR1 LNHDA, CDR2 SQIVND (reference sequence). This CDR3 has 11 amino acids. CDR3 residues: CASSIVSEAFF. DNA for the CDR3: TGTGCCAGTAGTATAGTGAGTGAAGCTTTCTTT.

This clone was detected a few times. The CDR3 DNA reads as TGCAGCGTTGCAAAGGACAGATATGGCTACACCTTC. The encoded protein is CSVAKDRYGYTF. V is TRBV29-1 and J is TRBJ1-2; TRBD1 is a possible D gene (6 bases). Between the trimmed V and J ends, which lost 4 bases and 5 bases, there was a span of 11 bases. CDR1 and CDR2 (germline): SQVTM, ANQGSEA. This CDR3 has 12 residues.

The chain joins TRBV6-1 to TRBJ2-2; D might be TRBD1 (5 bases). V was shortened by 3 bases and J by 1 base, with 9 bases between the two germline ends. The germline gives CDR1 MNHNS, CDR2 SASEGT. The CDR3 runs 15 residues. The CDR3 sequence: CASSESGWNTGELFF. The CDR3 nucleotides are TGTGCCAGCAGTGAGTCAGGGTGGAACACCGGGGAGCTGTTTTTT.

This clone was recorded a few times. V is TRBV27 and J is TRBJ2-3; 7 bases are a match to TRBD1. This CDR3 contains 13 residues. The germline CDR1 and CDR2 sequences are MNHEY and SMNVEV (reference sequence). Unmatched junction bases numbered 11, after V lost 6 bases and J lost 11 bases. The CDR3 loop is CASSGRTGQRQYF. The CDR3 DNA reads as TGTGCCAGCAGCGGTAGGACAGGCCAAAGGCAGTATTTT.

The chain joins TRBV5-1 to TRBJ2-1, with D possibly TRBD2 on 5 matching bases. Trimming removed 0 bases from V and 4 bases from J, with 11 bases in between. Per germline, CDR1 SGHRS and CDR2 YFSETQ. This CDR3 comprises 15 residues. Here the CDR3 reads CASSLAASRYNEQFF. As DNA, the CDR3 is TGCGCCAGCAGCTTGGCGGCTAGCCGGTACAATGAGCAGTTCTTC.

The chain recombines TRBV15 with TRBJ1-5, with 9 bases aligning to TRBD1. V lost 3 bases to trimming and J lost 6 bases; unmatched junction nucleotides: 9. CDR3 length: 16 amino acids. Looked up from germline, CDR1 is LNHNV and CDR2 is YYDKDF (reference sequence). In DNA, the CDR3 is TGTGCCACCAGCAGCCCGGGACAGGGTTTTAGTCAGCCCCAGCATTTT. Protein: CATSSPGQGFSQPQHF.

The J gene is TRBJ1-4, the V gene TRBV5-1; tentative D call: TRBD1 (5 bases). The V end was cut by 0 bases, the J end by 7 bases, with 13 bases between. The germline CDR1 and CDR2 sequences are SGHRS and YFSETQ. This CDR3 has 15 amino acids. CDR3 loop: CASSLGQGWSEKLFF. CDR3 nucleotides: TGCGCCAGCAGCTTGGGGCAGGGTTGGAGTGAAAAACTGTTTTTT.